This TCR beta chain was captured in a study of monozygotic twins with inflammatory bowel disease. A note on this clonotype: Its antigen is currently unknown.

This CDR3 contains 15 residues. Germline CDR1 is SGHTA and CDR2 is FQGTGA. TCRdb reprocessed the 5' RACE reads, keeping one entry per CDR3 protein, no DNA. Here the sample table reports about 160,000 distinct CDR3 sequences. Whole-study findings and limits: Similarity of repertoires did not differ between concordant and discordant twins, possibly from limited power.

This receptor was taken from a human donor with ulcerative colitis or Crohn's disease, or a healthy co-twin of an affected twin (not recorded which). Material: blood. V usage is TRBV7-3 and J usage is TRBJ1-1. CDR3 protein: CASSSQGVPNTEAFF.